These 13 T cell receptor beta chains were sequenced from one sample in a study of blood T cell repertoires in COVID-19. Measured with immunoSEQ multiplex PCR; TCRdb has only the in-frame clones, and not every one. The data contain tens of thousands of clones, approximately 84% of them singletons. Sequenced sample: peripheral blood. All receptors come from a middle-aged man with acute or convalescent COVID-19.

This clone was seen a handful of times. The rearrangement joins TRBV5-4 to TRBJ1-6; 8 nucleotides match TRBD1. The CDR3 length is 17 residues. Germline trimming cut 4 bases from V and 0 bases from J; bases unmatched to any gene: 6. The germline CDR1 and CDR2 sequences are SGHNT and YYREEE (reference sequence). CDR3 nucleotides: TGTGCCAGCAGCGAGGGACAGGAAAGCTCCTATAATTCACCCCTCCACTTT. Encoded protein: CASSEGQESSYNSPLHF. The whole variable domain, filled in from reference TRBV5-4 and TRBJ1-6, reads ETGVTQSPTHLIKTRGQQVTLRCSSQSGHNTVSWYQQALGQGPQFIFQYYREEENGRGNFPPRFSGLQFPNYSSELNVNALELDDSALYLCASSEGQESSYNSPLHFGNGTRLTVT.

This clone was counted once. The CDR3 nucleotides read TGCGCCAGCAGCTCAACCATAGCGGGAGTAGGGACCGGGGAGCTGTTTTTT. This translates into CASSSTIAGVGTGELFF. The rearrangement links TRBV5-1 to TRBJ2-2, with TRBD2 identical over 9 bases. The V gene end was trimmed by 3 bases and the J gene end by 5 bases; junction bases not matched to a gene: 11. The CDR3 runs 17 residues. Germline V gives CDR1 SGHRS, CDR2 YFSETQ.

The chain recombines TRBV28 with TRBJ1-6, with TRBD1 matching over 9 bases. In germline, CDR1 is MDHEN, CDR2 SYDVKM. The V gene end was trimmed by 5 bases and the J gene end by 10 bases; junction bases not matched to a gene: 9. This CDR3 contains 15 residues. This CDR3 reads CASSPLTGGESPLHF. The CDR3 nucleotides are TGTGCCAGCAGTCCCCTAACAGGGGGCGAGTCACCCCTCCACTTT.

V and J are TRBV7-9 and TRBJ1-2; TRBD1 matches 11 bases. The V gene end was trimmed by 5 bases and the J gene end by 3 bases; junction bases not matched to a gene: 5. The CDR3 consists of 15 residues. Germline-derived CDR1 and CDR2 are SEHNR and FQNEAQ (reference sequence). The DNA of the CDR3 is TGTGCCAGCAGCATGGACAGGGGGCTGTACTATGGCTACACCTTC. Translating it yields CASSMDRGLYYGYTF.

This chain joins TRBV2 and TRBJ2-5; TRBD1 matches 9 bases. Germline V CDR1 and CDR2: SNHLY, FYNNEI. Trimming took 3 bases from V and 4 from J; bases not matched to a gene: 6. This CDR3 region has 15 residues. The CDR3 here is CASSESRGQGETQYF. The DNA of the CDR3 is TGTGCCAGCAGTGAGTCGCGGGGACAGGGAGAGACCCAGTACTTC.

The rearrangement uses TRBV27 and TRBJ2-1; possibly TRBD2 for D (5 bases). Germline loops: CDR1 MNHEY, CDR2 SMNVEV (reference sequence). CDR3 size: 15 residues. Trimming took 2 bases from V and 0 from J, leaving 8 bases between them. The CDR3 here is CASSLVGDSYNEQFF. The CDR3 DNA follows: TGTGCCAGCAGTTTAGTGGGAGACTCCTACAATGAGCAGTTCTTC.

The chain combines TRBV7-8 with TRBJ1-1; TRBD1 agrees at 9 bases. The CDR3 spans 15 residues. With 4 bases clipped from V and 6 bases from J, the junction kept 9 bases outside the gene matches. Per the germline V gene, CDR1 is SGHVS and CDR2 is FQNEAQ. CDR3 DNA: TGTGCCAGCAGCTCCTTACCGGACAGGGGAGCTGAAGCTTTCTTT. It is translated as CASSSLPDRGAEAFF.

V gene TRBV5-4 combines with J gene TRBJ2-7, with 7 bases that match TRBD2. J lost 2 bases, V lost 4 bases, and 6 bases had no gene match. The germline V gene has CDR1 SGHNT and CDR2 YYREEE (reference sequence). This CDR3 is 14 amino acids long. For the CDR3, the DNA is TGTGCCAGCAGCCCGGAGGGAGGGGCCTACGAGCAGTACTTC. This encodes CASSPEGGAYEQYF.

J is TRBJ2-7 and V is TRBV6-1; TRBD2 might be the D (7 bases). V was shortened by 3 bases and J by 2 bases, with 14 bases between the two germline ends. The CDR3 sequence is 15 residues long. Germline V CDR1 and CDR2: MNHNS, SASEGT. CDR3 in DNA: TGTGCCAGCAGTGAGGGGGGGCGAAAAACCTACGAGCAGTACTTC. Residues: CASSEGGRKTYEQYF.

The table lists this clone with a count of one. The chain has TRBV14 and TRBJ2-2; tentatively, D is TRBD1 (6 bases). The V gene's germline CDR1 is SGHDN and CDR2 FVKESK. This CDR3 is 16 amino acids long. V was shortened by 3 bases and J by 3 bases, with 14 bases between the two germline ends. CDR3 amino acids: CASSHVWGRHTGELFF. CDR3 in DNA: TGTGCCAGCAGCCATGTATGGGGGCGTCACACCGGGGAGCTGTTTTTT.

To note about this clone: Since the CDR3 does not end with the conserved phenylalanine or tryptophan, this likely comes from a read error. No DNA is shown, since the ends of the CDR3 on it are uncertain; the CDR3 is the one TCRdb lists. V and J are TRBV11-2 and TRBJ1-1; no DNA check was done on the table's D call, TRBD1. Germline CDR1 SGHAT, CDR2 FQNNGV. The CDR3 is 11 residues long, counting both termini. The CDR3 sequence: CASSARDTPGI.

The chain couples TRBV7-8 to TRBJ2-7; D possibly corresponds to TRBD1 (6 bases). The V and J ends lost 7 bases and 2 bases respectively, with 18 bases between them. The length of the CDR3 is 15 residues. Germline assignment: CDR1 SGHVS and CDR2 FQNEAQ. The CDR3 sequence: CASIPGASSTYEQYF. Here the CDR3 DNA reads TGTGCCAGCATCCCAGGGGCTAGCAGTACCTACGAGCAGTACTTC. The full variable domain, its missing parts supplied by reference TRBV7-8 and TRBJ2-7, is GAGVSQSPRYKVAKRGQDVALRCDPISGHVSLFWYQQALGQGPEFLTYFQNEAQLDKSGLPSDRFFAERPEGSVSTLKIQRTQQEDSAVYLCASIPGASSTYEQYFGPGTRLTVT.

The rearrangement links TRBV6-5 to TRBJ2-2; no reliable D call. The CDR3 consists of 14 residues. Germline lookup yields CDR1 MNHEY and CDR2 SVGAGI. Trimming cost V 7 bases and J 1 base, with 10 bases left between them. The chain's CDR3 is CASKESLNTGELFF. The CDR3 region has the DNA TGTGCCAGCAAGGAGAGTTTGAACACCGGGGAGCTGTTTTTT.